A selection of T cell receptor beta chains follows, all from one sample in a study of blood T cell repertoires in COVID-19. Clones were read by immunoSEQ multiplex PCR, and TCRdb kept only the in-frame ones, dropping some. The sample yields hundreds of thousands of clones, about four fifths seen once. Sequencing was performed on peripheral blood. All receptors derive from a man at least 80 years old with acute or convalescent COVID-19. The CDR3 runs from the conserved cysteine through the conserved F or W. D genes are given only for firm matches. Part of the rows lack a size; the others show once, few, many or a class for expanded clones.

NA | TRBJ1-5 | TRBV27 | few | CASSYVGGQPQHF | TGTGCCAGCAGTTACGTTGGAGGTCAGCCCCAGCATTTT
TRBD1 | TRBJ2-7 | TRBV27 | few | CASSRPRDSLREQYF | TGTGCCAGCAGCCGCCCCCGGGACAGTCTAAGGGAGCAGTACTTC
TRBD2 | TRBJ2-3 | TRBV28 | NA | CASRSSGGAGDTQYF | TGTGCCAGCAGGTCGAGCGGGGGGGCCGGGGATACGCAGTATTTT
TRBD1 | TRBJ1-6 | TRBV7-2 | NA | CASSSRQGSMAPLHF | TGTGCCAGCAGCTCGCGACAGGGGTCGATGGCACCCCTCCACTTT
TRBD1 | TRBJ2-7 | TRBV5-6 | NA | CASSFIGGSYEQYF | TGTGCCAGCAGCTTTATAGGGGGCTCGTACGAGCAGTACTTC
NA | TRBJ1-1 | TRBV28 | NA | CASSGGGYGGYEAFF | TGTGCCAGCAGCGGGGGTGGGTACGGTGGGTACGAAGCTTTCTTT
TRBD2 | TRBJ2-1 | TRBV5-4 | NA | CASSSGTSGQYNEQFF | TGTGCCAGCAGCTCGGGGACTAGCGGCCAGTACAATGAGCAGTTCTTC
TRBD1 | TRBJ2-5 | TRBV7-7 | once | CASSLGTELWETQYF | TGTGCTAGCAGCTTGGGGACAGAACTTTGGGAGACCCAGTACTTC
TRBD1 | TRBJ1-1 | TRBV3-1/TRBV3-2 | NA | CASSLGQGETEAFF | TGTGCCAGCAGCTTAGGACAGGGGGAAACTGAAGCTTTCTTT
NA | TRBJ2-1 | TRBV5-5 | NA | CASSWGRTEYNEQFF | TGTGCCAGCAGCTGGGGGAGGACGGAATACAATGAGCAGTTCTTC
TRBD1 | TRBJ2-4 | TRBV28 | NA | CASSPGQGKAKNIQYF | TGTGCCAGCAGCCCCGGACAGGGGAAGGCCAAAAACATTCAGTACTTC
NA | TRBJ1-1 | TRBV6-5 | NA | CASSYFSNTEAFF | TGTGCCAGCAGTTATTTTAGCAACACTGAAGCTTTCTTT
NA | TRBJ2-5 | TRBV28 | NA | CASSSPGLSQETQYF | TGTGCCAGCAGTTCCCCGGGACTGAGCCAAGAGACCCAGTACTTC
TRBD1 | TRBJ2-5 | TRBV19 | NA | CASSSQGSETQYF | TGTGCCAGTAGCTCACAGGGGTCGGAGACCCAGTACTTC
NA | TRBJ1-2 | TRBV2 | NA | CASSPRTANYGYTF | TGTGCCAGCAGTCCACGGACAGCTAACTATGGCTACACCTTC
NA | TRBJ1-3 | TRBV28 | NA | CASSLSSGNTIYF | TGTGCCAGCAGTCTCAGCTCTGGAAACACCATATATTTT
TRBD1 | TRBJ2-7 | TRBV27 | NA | CASSSWDRDYEQYF | TGTGCCAGCAGCTCATGGGACAGGGACTACGAGCAGTACTTC
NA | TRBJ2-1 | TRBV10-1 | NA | CASPSHNEQFF | TGCGCCAGCCCTAGCCACAATGAGCAGTTCTTC
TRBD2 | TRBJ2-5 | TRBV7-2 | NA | CASSLQRERRETQYF | TGTGCCAGCAGCTTACAGCGGGAGAGGAGAGAGACCCAGTACTTC
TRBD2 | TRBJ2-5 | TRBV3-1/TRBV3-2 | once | CASRGSGGQETQYF | TGTGCCAGCAGGGGTAGCGGGGGGCAAGAGACCCAGTACTTC
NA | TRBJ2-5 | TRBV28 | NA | CASSLSKRWETQYF | TGTGCCAGCAGTTTAAGTAAGCGCTGGGAGACCCAGTACTTC
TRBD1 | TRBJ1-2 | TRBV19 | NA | CASSQSRGQGDGYTF | TGTGCCAGTAGTCAATCCCGGGGACAGGGTGACGGCTACACCTTC
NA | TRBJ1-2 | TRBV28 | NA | CASSLPSGYNTF | TGTGCCAGCAGTTTACCCTCAGGGTACAACACCTTC
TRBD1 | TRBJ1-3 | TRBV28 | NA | CASTTRDRVGNTIYF | TGTGCCAGCACTACACGGGACAGGGTCGGAAACACCATATATTTT
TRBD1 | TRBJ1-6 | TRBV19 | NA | CASRLTGEDSPLHF | TGTGCCAGTAGGCTGACAGGGGAGGATTCACCCCTCCACTTT
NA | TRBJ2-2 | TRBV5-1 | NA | CASSSTPGRELFF | TGCGCCAGCAGCTCCACCCCAGGCAGGGAGCTGTTTTTT
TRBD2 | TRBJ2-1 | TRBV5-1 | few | CASSWTGGSSYNEQFF | TGCGCCAGCAGCTGGACGGGGGGGAGCTCCTACAATGAGCAGTTCTTC
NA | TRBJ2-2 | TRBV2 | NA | CASSDWVPGATRTGELFF | TGTGCCAGCAGTGACTGGGTCCCAGGGGCGACAAGAACCGGGGAGCTGTTTTTT
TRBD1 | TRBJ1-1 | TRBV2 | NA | CASSSRDRVDTEAFF | TGTGCCAGCAGCTCCCGGGACAGGGTTGATACTGAAGCTTTCTTT
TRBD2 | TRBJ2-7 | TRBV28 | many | CASRRLAGTYEQYF | TGTGCCAGCAGACGGCTAGCGGGTACTTACGAGCAGTACTTC
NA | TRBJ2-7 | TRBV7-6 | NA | CASSLDSPAVTYEQYF | TGTGCCAGCAGCTTAGACAGCCCAGCCGTTACCTACGAGCAGTACTTC
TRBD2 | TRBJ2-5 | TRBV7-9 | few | CASSLKGLRGQETQYF | TGTGCCAGCAGCTTAAAGGGTTTGCGGGGGCAAGAGACCCAGTACTTC
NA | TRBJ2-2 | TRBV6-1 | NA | CASSEGLNFNTGELFF | TGTGCCAGCAGTGAAGGTCTCAACTTTAACACCGGGGAGCTGTTTTTT
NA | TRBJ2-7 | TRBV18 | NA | CASSPAGSYEQYF | TGTGCCAGCTCACCGGCAGGCTCCTACGAGCAGTACTTC
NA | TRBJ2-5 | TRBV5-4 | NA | CASSRRQETQYF | TGTGCCAGCAGTCGCAGACAAGAGACCCAGTACTTC
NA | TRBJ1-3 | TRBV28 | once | CASSQAGVVSGNTIYF | TGTGCCAGCAGTCAGGCAGGGGTTGTTTCCGGAAACACCATATATTTT
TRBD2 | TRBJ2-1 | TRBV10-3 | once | CAISGGGFHEQFF | TGTGCCATCAGTGGGGGGGGTTTCCATGAGCAGTTCTTC
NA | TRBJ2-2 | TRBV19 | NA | CASSSTTTGELFF | TGTGCCAGTAGTTCCACTACAACCGGGGAGCTGTTTTTT
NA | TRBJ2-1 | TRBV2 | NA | CASSNLDKNNEQFF | TGTGCCAGCAGCAACCTCGACAAGAACAATGAGCAGTTCTTC
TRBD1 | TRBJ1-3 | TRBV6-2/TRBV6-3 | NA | CASSSHRGCKFIAIYF | TGTGCCAGCAGCTCACACAGGGGATGTAAGTTTATTGCCATATATTTT
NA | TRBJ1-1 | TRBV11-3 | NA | CASSLDPAGGTEAFF | TGTGCCAGCAGCTTAGACCCGGCCGGCGGTACTGAAGCTTTCTTT
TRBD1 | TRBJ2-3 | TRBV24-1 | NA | CATSDAGTGVTDTQYF | TGTGCCACCAGTGATGCCGGGACAGGGGTGACAGATACGCAGTATTTT
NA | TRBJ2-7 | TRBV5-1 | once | CASSRQENYEQYF | TGCGCCAGCAGCCGCCAGGAAAACTACGAGCAGTACTTC
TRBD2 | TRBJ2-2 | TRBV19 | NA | CASSMGQAGAGELFF | TGTGCCAGTAGTATGGGGCAGGCGGGGGCCGGGGAGCTGTTTTTT
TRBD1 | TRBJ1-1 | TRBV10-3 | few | CAISGPLGGLNTEAFF | TGTGCCATCAGTGGGCCCCTAGGGGGCTTGAACACTGAAGCTTTCTTT
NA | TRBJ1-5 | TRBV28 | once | CASSSNRVQPQHF | TGTGCCAGCAGTTCAAACAGGGTTCAGCCCCAGCATTTT
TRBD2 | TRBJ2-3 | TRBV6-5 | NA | CASSPLAGAVDTQYF | TGTGCCAGCAGCCCCCTAGCGGGGGCGGTAGATACGCAGTATTTT
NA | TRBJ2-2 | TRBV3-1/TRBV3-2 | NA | CASSPQGNTGELFF | TGTGCCAGCAGCCCCCAGGGGAACACCGGGGAGCTGTTTTTT
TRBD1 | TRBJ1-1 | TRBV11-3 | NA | CASSEQGAMTEAFF | TGTGCCAGCAGCGAGCAGGGGGCGATGACTGAAGCTTTCTTT
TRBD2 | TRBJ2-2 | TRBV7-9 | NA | CASSLRPGGIGTGELFF | TGTGCCAGCAGCCTCCGACCGGGGGGGATAGGCACCGGGGAGCTGTTTTTT
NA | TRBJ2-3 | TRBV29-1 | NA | CSVVERFSTDTQYF | TGCAGCGTTGTGGAGCGCTTTAGCACAGATACGCAGTATTTT
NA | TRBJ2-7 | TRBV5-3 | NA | CARSLCGSRYEQYF | TGTGCCAGAAGCTTGTGCGGGTCCCGCTACGAGCAGTACTTC
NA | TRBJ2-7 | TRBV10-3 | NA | CAISSRVMSYEQYF | TGTGCCATCAGTTCCCGGGTAATGTCCTACGAGCAGTACTTC
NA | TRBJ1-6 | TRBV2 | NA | CASSEAISSYNSPLHF | TGTGCCAGCAGTGAAGCGATCAGCTCCTATAATTCACCCCTCCACTTT
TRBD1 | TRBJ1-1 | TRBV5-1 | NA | CASSITGTANTEAFF | TGCGCCAGCAGCATAACCGGGACAGCGAACACTGAAGCTTTCTTT
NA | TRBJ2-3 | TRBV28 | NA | CASRPQGGWTDTQYF | TGTGCCAGCAGGCCCCAGGGGGGATGGACAGATACGCAGTATTTT
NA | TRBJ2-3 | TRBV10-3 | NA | CAISDSRDMDTQYF | TGTGCCATCAGTGACTCGAGGGACATGGATACGCAGTATTTT